These 32 T cell receptor beta chains were all obtained from the same sample, sequenced in a study of T-cell memory formation after mild COVID-19. MiXCR, applied by TCRdb to the 5' RACE reads, yields one record per CDR3 protein. The sample has almost 250,000 distinct CDR3 sequences, roughly 15% seen once. The specimen was PBMCs or a T cell subset sorted from them (not recorded which). The receptors come from an adult woman who had mild COVID-19 (a few samples of this study predate the infection). Cell type and time point are not known.

The chain recombines TRBV6-5 with TRBJ2-2; D is possibly TRBD1 or TRBD2 (5 bases each). CDR1 and CDR2 from the germline V gene are MNHEY and SVGAGI. Deletions cut 7 bases from V and 1 base from J, with 13 bases between. The CDR3 is 15 amino acids. CDR3 residues: CASNTGTGNTGELFF. The CDR3 DNA is TGTGCCAGCAACACCGGGACGGGGAACACCGGGGAGCTGTTTTTT.

The gene calls are TRBV25-1 and TRBJ1-4, with D perhaps TRBD1 (5 bases). Germline-derived CDR1 and CDR2 are MGHDK and SYGVNS. The CDR3 is 15 residues long. V was clipped by 5 bases and J by 0 bases, with 10 bases between them. The DNA for the CDR3 is TGTGCCAGCAGTAGTACAGGTTCAACTAATGAAAAACTGTTTTTT. It is translated as CASSSTGSTNEKLFF.

This clonotype was seen more than once but under ten times. CDR3 bases: TGTGCCAGCAGCTTAAACGGGTGGAGCACTGAAGCTTTCTTT. This gives the protein CASSLNGWSTEAFF. The rearrangement uses TRBV7-3 and TRBJ1-1; D gene unclear. V was cut by 1 base and J by 4 bases, with 10 bases left in between. There are 14 residues in the CDR3. CDR1 and CDR2 (germline): SGHTA, FQGTGA.

The chain couples TRBV2 to TRBJ1-4; TRBD1 is a possible D gene (6 bases). Trimming pared 6 bases from V and 3 bases from J, leaving 14 bases between. Germline V gene lookup returns CDR1 SNHLY and CDR2 FYNNEI. The CDR3 is 15 residues long. CDR3 DNA sequence: TGTGCCAGCAGACGAAGGGGGGGAGCTAATGAAAAACTGTTTTTT. This sequence encodes CASRRRGGANEKLFF.

Worth noting for this clonotype: Because it lacks the conserved phenylalanine or tryptophan at the end, this CDR3 is likely a read error. The rearrangement links TRBV3-1 to TRBJ1-1; maybe TRBD1 (6 bases). V gave up 4 bases and J gave up 7 bases, with 19 bases separating them. In germline, CDR1 is LGHDT, CDR2 YNNKEL (reference sequence). CDR3 length: 15 residues. The CDR3 region has the DNA TGTGCCAGCAGCCCCGGGGGCGTCCGGGAGGGTGAAGCTTTCTAT. Residues: CASSPGGVREGEAFY.

This rearrangement joins TRBV12-3 or TRBV12-4 to TRBJ1-5, with no clear D. The CDR3 is made up of 14 amino acids. V was shortened by 4 bases and J by 0 bases, with 7 bases between the two germline ends. The CDR3 region is CASSSDYSNQPQHF. In nucleotides, the CDR3 is TGTGCCAGCAGTTCTGACTATAGCAATCAGCCCCAGCATTTT.

Only a few counts were recorded for this clonotype. The chain links TRBV9 to TRBJ2-7; 9 bases fit TRBD2. After removal of 0 bases from V and 6 bases from J, the junction contained 10 bases not matched to a gene. The CDR3 runs to 16 residues. From germline, CDR1 is SGDLS and CDR2 YYNGEE. CDR3 sequence: CASSVGGGRAAREQYF. Here the CDR3 DNA reads TGTGCCAGCAGCGTAGGCGGCGGGAGGGCCGCCCGCGAGCAGTACTTC.

The rearrangement uses TRBV4-2 and TRBJ1-2; TRBD1 matches at 9 bases. Germline loops: CDR1 LGHNA, CDR2 YNFKEQ. The CDR3 runs 16 residues. V shed 3 bases, J shed 4 bases, and the junction held 9 bases outside the gene matches. In DNA form, the CDR3 reads TGTGCCAGCAGCCAGGAGAACAGGGGGCGTTCCTATGGCTACACCTTC. This encodes CASSQENRGRSYGYTF.

This clonotype was observed a few times. The chain joins TRBV5-1 to TRBJ1-6; D remains unclear. This CDR3 contains 14 residues. From germline, CDR1 is SGHRS and CDR2 YFSETQ. V lost 4 bases, J lost 11 bases, and 16 bases lay in between. CDR3 protein: CASSPSTENPPLHF. The DNA for the CDR3 is TGCGCCAGCAGCCCGTCGACGGAGAATCCACCCCTCCACTTT. The variable domain in full, with the rest retrieved from reference TRBV5-1 and TRBJ1-6, is KAGVTQTPRYLIKTRGQQVTLSCSPISGHRSVSWYQQTPGQGLQFLFEYFSETQRNKGNFPGRFSGRQFSNSRSEMNVSTLELGDSALYLCASSPSTENPPLHFGNGTRLTVT.

V usage is TRBV5-1 and J usage is TRBJ1-1, with 11 bases fitting TRBD1. J gave up 5 bases and V 5 bases, and 5 bases lay outside the gene matches. CDR1 and CDR2 (germline): SGHRS, YFSETQ. This CDR3 has 14 amino acids. CDR3 DNA sequence: TGCGCCAGCAGAGATGGGACAGGGGGGACTGAAGCTTTCTTT. This codes for CASRDGTGGTEAFF.

There are a few counts of this clonotype. The V and J genes are TRBV29-1 and TRBJ2-7; 7 bases are a match to TRBD1. The CDR3 is 13 amino acids. V dropped 1 base and J dropped 4; count of bases not matched to a gene: 4. Per germline, CDR1 SQVTM and CDR2 ANQGSEA. The CDR3 DNA reads as TGCAGCGTTGAAGGGACAGGACTTTACGAGCAGTACTTC. Encoded protein: CSVEGTGLYEQYF.

The J gene is TRBJ1-5, the V gene TRBV5-1; D is possibly TRBD1 (6 bases). The germline CDR1 and CDR2 sequences are SGHRS and YFSETQ. The CDR3 consists of 14 residues. Trimming pared 4 bases from V and 5 bases from J, leaving 13 bases between. The CDR3 loop is CASSPSNRDQPQHF. The CDR3 region has the DNA TGCGCCAGCAGCCCTTCTAACAGGGATCAGCCCCAGCATTTT.

This clonotype turned up a few times. V and J are TRBV20-1 and TRBJ2-1; D is possibly TRBD2 (6 bases). V was pared by 1 base and J by 10 bases, with 14 bases between. Germline V gene data show CDR1 as DFQATT and CDR2 as SNEGSKA (reference sequence). This CDR3 spans 13 amino acids. The CDR3 sequence is CSARGGRRTEQFF. CDR3 sequence (DNA): TGCAGTGCTAGAGGGGGGAGGCGCACGGAGCAGTTCTTC.

This clonotype was recorded a few times. DNA of the CDR3: TGTGCCACCACTCCGGGACAGGGTCACACCGGGGAGCTGTTTTTT. Translation gives CATTPGQGHTGELFF. The V call is TRBV24-1, the J call TRBJ2-2; 9 bases fit TRBD1. Unmatched junction bases numbered 6, after V lost 8 bases and J lost 3 bases. The CDR3 spans 15 residues. CDR1 is KGHDR, CDR2 SFDVKD, per germline.

This clonotype has just a few counts. The rearrangement links TRBV6-2 or TRBV6-3 to TRBJ2-3; 8 bases line up with TRBD2. V lost 4 bases and J lost 6; bases outside the gene matches: 6. The germline CDR1 and CDR2 sequences are MNHEY and SVGEGT. The CDR3 contains 14 residues. For the CDR3, the DNA is TGTGCCAGCAGTTGGACTAGCCGTCGGGATACGCAGTATTTT. It translates to CASSWTSRRDTQYF.

Ten or more counts support this clonotype. The chain combines TRBV29-1 with TRBJ2-2; TRBD1 matches 9 bases. The CDR3 contains 15 residues. Trimming removed 3 bases from V and 6 bases from J; junction bases left unmatched: 8. The germline V gene encodes CDR1 SQVTM and CDR2 ANQGSEA. The CDR3 region is CSVEKGQGKAGELFF. The CDR3 nucleotides read TGCAGCGTTGAGAAAGGACAGGGGAAAGCCGGGGAGCTGTTTTTT.

The genes are TRBV19 and TRBJ1-1, with a tentative D call TRBD1 (5 bases). CDR3 length equals 13 residues. V shed 4 bases and J shed 1 base, with 7 bases lying between them. Germline assignment: CDR1 LNHDA and CDR2 SQIVND (reference sequence). For the CDR3, the DNA is TGTGCCAGTAGTAAGCAGGGGAACACTGAAGCTTTCTTT. As protein: CASSKQGNTEAFF.

V gene TRBV6-6 combines with J gene TRBJ2-3; D is possibly TRBD1 or TRBD2 (6 bases each). The CDR3 totals 15 residues. Germline CDR1 and CDR2: MNHNY and SVGAGI (reference sequence). The V end lost 7 bases, the J end lost 0 bases, and 14 bases lay between the germline ends. In DNA, the CDR3 is TGTGCCAGCACGAGGGGGGTTAGGAGCACAGATACGCAGTATTTT. It specifies CASTRGVRSTDTQYF.

The table lists this clonotype with many counts. This chain connects TRBV29-1 to TRBJ2-7; D is undetermined. The V end lost 4 bases, the J end lost 7 bases, and 14 bases lay between the germline ends. Germline loops: CDR1 SQVTM, CDR2 ANQGSEA. There are 12 residues in the CDR3. CDR3 in DNA: TGCAGCGTTGGTGGCCACTTGGGGGAGCAGTACTTC. Translation gives CSVGGHLGEQYF.

The chain joins TRBV27 to TRBJ1-3, with TRBD1 matching over 8 bases. CDR1 MNHEY and CDR2 SMNVEV come from the germline V gene (reference sequence). V trimming: 5 bases; J trimming: 4 bases; junction bases outside the gene matches: 7. The CDR3 runs to 15 residues. CDR3 bases: TGTGCCAGCAGTCTGCAGGGGGCTGGAGGAAACACCATATATTTT. Translation: CASSLQGAGGNTIYF.

The chain recombines TRBV7-2 with TRBJ2-5, with D perhaps TRBD1 (6 bases). V gave up 5 bases and J gave up 2 bases, with 15 bases separating them. The CDR3 sequence is 15 residues long. Germline V gene sequence: CDR1 SGHTA, CDR2 FQGNSA. The CDR3 region has the DNA TGTGCCAGCAGCCGCGACAGGAACAAGCAAGAGACCCAGTACTTC. This gives the protein CASSRDRNKQETQYF.

The chain employs TRBV2 and TRBJ2-6; 10 bases line up with TRBD1. J gave up 3 bases and V 6 bases, and 8 bases lay outside the gene matches. Germline V lookup: CDR1 SNHLY, CDR2 FYNNEI. This CDR3 has 17 residues. CDR3: CASSTGTGVGGANVLTF. The CDR3 nucleotides read TGTGCCAGCAGCACCGGGACAGGGGTAGGTGGGGCCAACGTCCTGACTTTC. Variable domain in full (rest from reference TRBV2 and TRBJ2-6): EPEVTQTPSHQVTQMGQEVILRCVPISNHLYFYWYRQILGQKVEFLVSFYNNEISEKSEIFDDQFSVERPDGSNFTLKIRSTKLEDSAMYFCASSTGTGVGGANVLTFGAGSRLTVL.

This clonotype was seen ten or more times. The chain recombines TRBV5-1 with TRBJ2-1, with unresolved D. The CDR3 consists of 15 residues. Germline CDR1 is SGHRS and CDR2 is YFSETQ. The ends were cut back, 0 bases at V and 8 bases at J, with 15 bases in the middle. The CDR3 is CASSLDYPTVDEQFF. The DNA for the CDR3 is TGCGCCAGCAGCTTGGACTACCCGACGGTTGATGAGCAGTTCTTC.

The J gene is TRBJ2-1, the V gene TRBV15; the D gene is possibly TRBD2 (5 bases). The V end was cut by 3 bases, the J end by 0 bases, with 12 bases between. Looked up from germline, CDR1 is LNHNV and CDR2 is YYDKDF (reference sequence). The CDR3 extends over 16 amino acids. The CDR3 loop is CATSRERGYSYNEQFF. The CDR3 DNA reads TGTGCCACCAGCAGGGAACGAGGGTACTCCTACAATGAGCAGTTCTTC.

This clonotype was counted between two and nine times. V gene TRBV20-1 combines with J gene TRBJ2-1; D gene ambiguous. The CDR3 spans 16 residues. Trimming left V 0 bases short and J 6 bases short, with 18 bases between. Germline lookup yields CDR1 DFQATT and CDR2 SNEGSKA (reference sequence). CDR3 in amino acids: CSARDPSNYWGNEQFF. CDR3 coding DNA: TGCAGTGCTAGAGATCCATCCAATTACTGGGGCAATGAGCAGTTCTTC.

This clonotype was counted between two and nine times. The chain carries TRBV12-3 or TRBV12-4 and TRBJ2-3; D unclear. This CDR3 comprises 11 residues. The V end was cut by 6 bases, the J end by 4 bases, with 5 bases between. The CDR3 spells CASSQSDTQYF. Here the CDR3 DNA reads TGTGCCAGCAGCCAGTCAGATACGCAGTATTTT.

There are many counts of this clonotype. The rearrangement uses TRBV29-1 and TRBJ1-1; D not resolved. Trimming cost V 4 bases and J 5 bases, with 14 bases left between them. This CDR3 contains 13 residues. Germline-derived CDR1 and CDR2 are SQVTM and ANQGSEA. This CDR3 reads CSVGEATGTEAFF. Written as DNA, the CDR3 is TGCAGCGTTGGGGAGGCCACGGGGACTGAAGCTTTCTTT. The whole variable domain, remainder taken from reference TRBV29-1 and TRBJ1-1, is SAVISQKPSRDICQRGTSLTIQCQVDSQVTMMFWYRQQPGQSLTLIATANQGSEATYESGFVIDKFPISRPNLTFSTLTVSNMSPEDSSIYLCSVGEATGTEAFFGQGTRLTVV.

This clonotype was counted a few times. The chain uses TRBV20-1 and TRBJ1-5; 7 bases line up with TRBD1. The germline CDR1 and CDR2 sequences are DFQATT and SNEGSKA (reference sequence). V lost 2 bases and J lost 2; bases outside the gene matches: 6. The CDR3 length is 15 residues. In nucleotides, the CDR3 is TGCAGTGCTAGACGAGGGGGCTCTGGCAATCAGCCCCAGCATTTT. It encodes CSARRGGSGNQPQHF.

This clonotype was observed a few times. This chain connects TRBV12-3 or TRBV12-4 to TRBJ1-4; TRBD1 agrees at 7 bases. This CDR3 is built from 15 residues. Trimming removed 8 bases from V and 6 bases from J; junction bases left unmatched: 12. The CDR3 nucleotides are TGTGCCAGCTCCCCGGGGACAGACCTGCATGAAAAACTGTTTTTT. Amino acid sequence: CASSPGTDLHEKLFF.

This clonotype was counted only a few times. The V call is TRBV25-1, the J call TRBJ1-2; a possible D gene is TRBD1 (6 bases). V was clipped by 3 bases and J by 3 bases, with 11 bases between them. Germline values: CDR1 MGHDK, CDR2 SYGVNS. This CDR3 region has 14 residues. The DNA for the CDR3 is TGTGCCAGCAGTGAGGACAGAATACACTATGGCTACACCTTC. This translates into CASSEDRIHYGYTF.

CDR3 protein: CASSLRPGAEETQYF. DNA for the CDR3: TGTGCCAGCAGCTTACGACCGGGGGCCGAAGAGACCCAGTACTTC. J is TRBJ2-5 and V is TRBV7-3; D is tentatively TRBD1 or TRBD2 (6 bases each). This CDR3 contains 15 residues. CDR1 is SGHTA, CDR2 FQGTGA, per germline. V was pared by 2 bases and J by 3 bases, with 13 bases between.

The table lists this clonotype with a few counts. The chain recombines TRBV5-1 with TRBJ2-7; D gene uncertain. The CDR3 totals 14 residues. Germline V CDR1 and CDR2: SGHRS, YFSETQ. The V gene lost 3 bases and the J gene lost 0 bases, with 10 bases spanning the gap. The CDR3 region is CASSSQVSSYEQYF. CDR3 sequence (DNA): TGCGCCAGCAGCTCCCAGGTAAGCTCCTACGAGCAGTACTTC.